Below are 11 T cell receptor beta chains sequenced from a single sample in a study of cytomegalovirus exposure and HLA in healthy donors. PCR was performed using 60 Vbeta and 13 Jbeta primers. TCRdb's copy holds only in-frame clones and misses some; the assay was immunoSEQ multiplex PCR. This sample has about 69,000 clones, with less than 70% found just once. The specimen was PBMCs. Receptor source: a woman aged 30 to 39 in good health and CMV-seronegative.

The J gene is TRBJ2-3, the V gene TRBV7-2, with D hard to call. The V end was cut by 2 bases, the J end by 0 bases, with 3 bases between. CDR3 length: 13 amino acids. The germline V gene encodes CDR1 SGHTA and CDR2 FQGNSA. The CDR3 spells CASSLLSTDTQYF. The CDR3, as DNA: TGTGCCAGCAGCTTACTAAGCACAGATACGCAGTATTTT. The whole variable domain, remainder taken from reference TRBV7-2 and TRBJ2-3, is GAGVSQSPSNKVTEKGKDVELRCDPISGHTALYWYRQSLGQGLEFLIYFQGNSAPDKSGLPSDRFSAERTGGSVSTLTIQRTQQEDSAVYLCASSLLSTDTQYFGPGTRLTVL.

This chain joins TRBV5-1 and TRBJ2-1; TRBD2 agrees at 12 bases. J gave up 5 bases and V 4 bases, and 4 bases lay outside the gene matches. The CDR3 totals 15 residues. Germline CDR1 and CDR2: SGHRS and YFSETQ. CDR3 loop: CASSPWTSGDNEQFF. Written as DNA, the CDR3 is TGCGCCAGCAGCCCCTGGACTAGCGGGGACAATGAGCAGTTCTTC.

The chain is built from TRBV30 and TRBJ2-1, with 10 bases identical to TRBD1. The V gene end was trimmed by 5 bases and the J gene end by 15 bases; junction bases not matched to a gene: 10. This CDR3 spans 12 amino acids. The germline V gene has CDR1 GTSNPN and CDR2 SVGIG (reference sequence). The CDR3 DNA sequence: TGTGCCTGGGCCCCCGACAGGGGGCGAAGGTTCTTC. Amino acids: CAWAPDRGRRFF.

This clone came up a few times. In the same sample, other DNA sequences code for this CDR3. The V gene is TRBV29-1, the J gene TRBJ2-5, with 10 positions matching TRBD1. Per the germline V gene, CDR1 is SQVTM and CDR2 is ANQGSEA. Losses at the gene ends were 7 bases for V and 5 bases for J; bases not matched to a gene: 4. CDR3 length: 12 residues. The CDR3 sequence: CSADRGPETQYF. For the CDR3, the DNA is TGCAGCGCAGACAGGGGGCCGGAGACCCAGTACTTC.

This chain uses TRBV6-1 with TRBJ2-3; TRBD2 matches at 7 bases. This CDR3 contains 17 residues. Germline trimming cut 0 bases from V and 3 bases from J; bases unmatched to any gene: 9. Germline CDR1 and CDR2: MNHNS and SASEGT. As DNA, the CDR3 is TGTGCCAGCAGTGAAGCACTCGGAGGGAGGGAAACAGATACGCAGTATTTT. Amino acids: CASSEALGGRETDTQYF.

CDR3 in amino acids: CASSLSDEQYF. Written as DNA, the CDR3 is TGTGCCAGCAGCTTATCCGACGAGCAGTACTTC. The rearrangement links TRBV11-2 to TRBJ2-7, with D unclear. V lost 2 bases to trimming and J lost 5 bases, with 4 bases between them. This CDR3 has 11 residues. Germline assignment: CDR1 SGHAT and CDR2 FQNNGV.

The chain uses TRBV7-2 and TRBJ1-2; no definite D call. Trimming took off 5 bases at V and 8 bases at J, with 21 bases between the two ends. Germline loops: CDR1 SGHTA, CDR2 FQGNSA. This CDR3 is 15 amino acids long. This CDR3 reads CASSPSRNQPAGYTF. DNA of the CDR3: TGTGCCAGCAGCCCATCTAGGAATCAGCCCGCGGGCTACACCTTC.

Only a few counts were recorded for this clone. The chain has TRBV25-1 and TRBJ1-3, with D tentatively TRBD1 (6 bases). The CDR3 contains 18 residues. Trimming removed 2 bases at V and 0 bases at J, with 17 bases between. The V gene's germline CDR1 is MGHDK and CDR2 SYGVNS. In DNA form, the CDR3 reads TGTGCCAGCAGTGAAATATCCCCAGGGGCACACTCTGGAAACACCATATATTTT. Protein sequence: CASSEISPGAHSGNTIYF.

CDR3 DNA sequence: TGTGCCAGCAGTAAACTACAGGGACCTGAAGCTTTCTTT. Its protein is CASSKLQGPEAFF. This chain connects TRBV6-1 to TRBJ1-1, with D perhaps TRBD1 (6 bases). This CDR3 is 13 amino acids long. CDR1 and CDR2 from the germline V gene are MNHNS and SASEGT. V lost 5 bases and J 6 bases, leaving 13 bases between the germline ends.

V and J are TRBV19 and TRBJ2-1; D gene ambiguous. The length of the CDR3 is 11 residues. In germline, CDR1 is LNHDA, CDR2 SQIVND (reference sequence). V gave up 2 bases and J gave up 10 bases, with 6 bases separating them. DNA of the CDR3: TGTGCCAGTAGTATATTGCGCGAGCAGTTCTTC. Translating gives CASSILREQFF.

The chain combines TRBV9 with TRBJ2-7; the match to TRBD1 covers 7 bases. Germline trimming cut 2 bases from V and 0 bases from J; bases unmatched to any gene: 5. The CDR3 consists of 15 residues. Germline V gives CDR1 SGDLS, CDR2 YYNGEE. CDR3 loop: CASSVYRDSSYEQYF. The CDR3 nucleotides are TGTGCCAGCAGCGTTTACCGGGACAGCTCCTACGAGCAGTACTTC.